These T cell receptor beta chains were read from a single sample in a study of blood T cell repertoires in COVID-19. The table came from immunoSEQ multiplex PCR; TCRdb's copy has only in-frame clones and leaves some out. Counted here are roughly 120,000 clones, about 74% occurring once; the ten biggest clones make up approximately 8%. Sequenced sample: peripheral blood. The origin of the receptors is a human donor in a cohort sampled during active COVID-19. Both conserved end residues are part of each CDR3. D genes are given only for firm matches. Only some rows state a clone size, as once, few, many or a class for expanded clones.

size,D,V,J,CDR3,DNA
-,TRBD1,TRBV5-6,TRBJ1-1,CASSTWVGTAEAFF,TGTGCCAGCAGCACCTGGGTAGGGACAGCTGAAGCTTTCTTT
-,-,TRBV7-8,TRBJ2-7,CASSFNPGRGTYEQYF,TGTGCCAGCAGCTTCAATCCGGGAAGGGGGACCTACGAGCAGTACTTC
-,-,TRBV27,TRBJ1-1,CASRIQGNTEAFF,TGTGCCAGCAGAATACAGGGCAACACTGAAGCTTTCTTT
-,-,TRBV5-1,TRBJ2-4,CASSSTQAGTKNIQYF,TGCGCCAGCAGCTCCACACAGGCAGGGACCAAAAACATTCAGTACTTC
-,-,TRBV6-5,TRBJ1-1,CASSYGGNTEAFF,TGTGCCAGCAGTTATGGCGGGAACACTGAAGCTTTCTTT
few,TRBD2,TRBV9,TRBJ2-6,CASSAVGTSGPKGANVLTF,TGTGCCAGCAGCGCCGTGGGGACTAGCGGACCCAAGGGGGCCAACGTCCTGACTTTC
-,TRBD2,TRBV7-7,TRBJ2-2,CASSPAIAGAGELFF,TGTGCTAGCAGTCCCGCCATAGCGGGAGCCGGGGAGCTGTTTTTT
-,TRBD1,TRBV4-1,TRBJ1-2,CASSHAPGQGRNYGYTF,TGCGCCAGCAGCCATGCCCCGGGACAGGGTAGGAACTATGGCTACACCTTC
-,-,TRBV27,TRBJ1-5,CASSLRGGIGPQHF,TGTGCCAGCAGTTTACGTGGGGGCATTGGTCCCCAGCATTTT
-,-,TRBV24-1,TRBJ1-6,CATTGGPDSPLHF,TGTGCCACCACGGGAGGGCCGGATTCACCCCTCCACTTT
-,-,TRBV6-5,TRBJ1-2,CASRAGDYGYTF,TGTGCCAGCAGAGCAGGCGACTATGGCTACACCTTC
once,-,TRBV7-9,TRBJ2-7,CASSPAYEQYF,TGTGCCAGCAGCCCCGCCTACGAGCAGTACTTC
-,TRBD1,TRBV6-4,TRBJ1-5,CASINRGLANQPQHF,TGTGCCAGCATCAACAGGGGGCTCGCAAATCAGCCCCAGCATTTT
-,-,TRBV11-3,TRBJ2-7,CASSASGYEQYF,TGTGCCAGCAGCGCGAGCGGCTACGAGCAGTACTTC
-,-,TRBV25-1,TRBJ1-4,CASMDSTNEKLFF,TGTGCCAGCATGGACAGCACGAATGAAAAACTGTTTTTT
few,TRBD1,TRBV19,TRBJ1-1,CASSTGGPTEAFF,TGTGCCAGTAGTACAGGGGGCCCCACTGAAGCTTTCTTT
-,-,TRBV14,TRBJ2-7,CASSQGLTTYEQYF,TGTGCCAGCAGCCAAGGACTAACCACTTACGAGCAGTACTTC
-,-,TRBV7-6,TRBJ1-5,CASSSVDSPHQPQHF,TGTGCCAGCAGCTCCGTCGACAGCCCACATCAGCCCCAGCATTTT
-,-,TRBV5-5,TRBJ2-7,CASSRLVYEQYF,TGTGCCAGCAGCCGACTCGTCTACGAGCAGTACTTC
few,TRBD1,TRBV19,TRBJ1-5,CATSTGDSNQPQHF,TGTGCCACCTCGACAGGGGATAGCAATCAGCCCCAGCATTTT
-,-,TRBV24-1,TRBJ2-5,CATSDEGVTQYF,TGTGCCACCAGTGATGAAGGAGTGACCCAGTACTTC
-,-,TRBV30,TRBJ1-5,CAWSGQGDQPQHF,TGTGCCTGGAGTGGCCAAGGGGATCAGCCCCAGCATTTT
-,-,TRBV23-1,TRBJ2-7,CASSQISGTGIYEQYF,TGCGCCAGCAGTCAAATCTCTGGAACAGGGATATACGAGCAGTACTTC
-,-,TRBV4-2,TRBJ2-5,CASSQDGSGQPQAQYF,TGTGCCAGCAGCCAAGACGGAAGCGGTCAACCTCAGGCCCAGTACTTC